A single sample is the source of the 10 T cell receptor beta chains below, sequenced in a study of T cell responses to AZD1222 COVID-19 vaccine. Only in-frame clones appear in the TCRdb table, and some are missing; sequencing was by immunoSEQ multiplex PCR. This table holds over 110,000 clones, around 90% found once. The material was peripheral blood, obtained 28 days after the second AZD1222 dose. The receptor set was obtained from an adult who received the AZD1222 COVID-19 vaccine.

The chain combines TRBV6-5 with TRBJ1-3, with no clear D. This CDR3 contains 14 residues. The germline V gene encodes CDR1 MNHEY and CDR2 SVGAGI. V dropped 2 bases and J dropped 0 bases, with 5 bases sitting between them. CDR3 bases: TGTGCCAGCAGTTACAGCGGCTCTGGAAACACCATATATTTT. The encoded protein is CASSYSGSGNTIYF.

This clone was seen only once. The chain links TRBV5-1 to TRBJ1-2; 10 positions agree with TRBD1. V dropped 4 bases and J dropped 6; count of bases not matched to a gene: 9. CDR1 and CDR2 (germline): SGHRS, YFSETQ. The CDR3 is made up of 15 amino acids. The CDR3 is CASSVEGQGVNGYTF. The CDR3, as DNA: TGCGCCAGCAGCGTCGAAGGACAGGGGGTCAATGGCTACACCTTC.

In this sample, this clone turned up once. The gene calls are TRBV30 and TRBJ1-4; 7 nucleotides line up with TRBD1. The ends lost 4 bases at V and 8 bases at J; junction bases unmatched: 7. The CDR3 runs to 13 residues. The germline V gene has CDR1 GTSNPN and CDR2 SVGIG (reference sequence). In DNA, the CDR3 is TGTGCCTGGAACCAGGGGGATAGGGAAAAACTGTTTTTT. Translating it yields CAWNQGDREKLFF.

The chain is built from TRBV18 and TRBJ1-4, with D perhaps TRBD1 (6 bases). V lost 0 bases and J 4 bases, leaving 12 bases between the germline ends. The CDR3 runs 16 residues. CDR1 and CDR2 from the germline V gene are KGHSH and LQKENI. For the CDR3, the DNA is TGTGCCAGCTCACCACCTCCGACAGGTTATAATGAAAAACTGTTTTTT. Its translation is CASSPPPTGYNEKLFF.

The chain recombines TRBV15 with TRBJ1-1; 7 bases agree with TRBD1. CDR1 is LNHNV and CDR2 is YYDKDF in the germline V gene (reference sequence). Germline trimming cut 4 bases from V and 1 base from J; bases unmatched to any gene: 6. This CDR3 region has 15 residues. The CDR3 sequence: CATSTETGRNTEAFF. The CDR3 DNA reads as TGTGCCACCAGCACCGAGACAGGGAGGAACACTGAAGCTTTCTTT.

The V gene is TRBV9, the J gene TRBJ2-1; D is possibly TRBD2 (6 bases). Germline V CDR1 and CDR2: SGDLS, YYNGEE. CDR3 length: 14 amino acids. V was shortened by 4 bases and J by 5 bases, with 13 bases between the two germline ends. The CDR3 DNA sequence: TGTGCCAGCAGCCTCGGGACTGCGAACAATGAGCAGTTCTTC. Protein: CASSLGTANNEQFF.

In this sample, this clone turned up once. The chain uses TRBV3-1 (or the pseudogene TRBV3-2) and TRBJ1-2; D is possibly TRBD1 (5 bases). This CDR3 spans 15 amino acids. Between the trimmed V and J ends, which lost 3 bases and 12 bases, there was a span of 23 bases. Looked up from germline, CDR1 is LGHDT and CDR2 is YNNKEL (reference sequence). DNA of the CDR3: TGTGCCAGCAGCCAGAATGCGGACACACCCATGGTAAACACCTTC. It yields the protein CASSQNADTPMVNTF.

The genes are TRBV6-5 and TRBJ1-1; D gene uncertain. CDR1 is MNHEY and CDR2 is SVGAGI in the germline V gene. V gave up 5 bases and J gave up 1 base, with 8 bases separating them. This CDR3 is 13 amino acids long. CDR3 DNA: TGTGCCAGCAGTACCACTTCGAACACTGAAGCTTTCTTT. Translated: CASSTTSNTEAFF.

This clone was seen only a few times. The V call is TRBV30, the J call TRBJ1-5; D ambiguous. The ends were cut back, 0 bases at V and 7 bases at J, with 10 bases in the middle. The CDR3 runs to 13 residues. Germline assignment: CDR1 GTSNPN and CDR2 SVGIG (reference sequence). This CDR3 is CAWSVQNGQPQHF. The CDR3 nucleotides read TGTGCCTGGAGTGTTCAGAATGGGCAGCCCCAGCATTTT.

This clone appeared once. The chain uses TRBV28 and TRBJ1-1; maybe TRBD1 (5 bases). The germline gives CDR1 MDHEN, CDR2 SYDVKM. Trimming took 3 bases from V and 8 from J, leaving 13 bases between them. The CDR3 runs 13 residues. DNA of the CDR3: TGTGCCAGCAGTTTGATGACAGCGAAGGAAGCTTTCTTT. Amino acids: CASSLMTAKEAFF.